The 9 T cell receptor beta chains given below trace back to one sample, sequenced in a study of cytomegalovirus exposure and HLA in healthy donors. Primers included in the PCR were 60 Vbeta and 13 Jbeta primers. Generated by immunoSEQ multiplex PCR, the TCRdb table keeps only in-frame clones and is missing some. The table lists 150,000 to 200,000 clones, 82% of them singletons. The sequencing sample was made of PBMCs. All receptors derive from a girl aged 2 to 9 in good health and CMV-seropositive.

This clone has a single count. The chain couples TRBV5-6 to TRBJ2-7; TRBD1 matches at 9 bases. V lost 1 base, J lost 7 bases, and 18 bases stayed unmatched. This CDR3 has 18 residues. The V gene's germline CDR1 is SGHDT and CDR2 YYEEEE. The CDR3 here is CASSLYIGPDRGLGEQYF. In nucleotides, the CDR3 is TGTGCCAGCAGCTTGTATATTGGTCCGGACAGGGGATTGGGGGAGCAGTACTTC.

The CDR3 DNA sequence: TGTGCCAGAACCGAGCCGCGGGACAGGGGAAACACCGGGGAGCTGTTTTTT. Protein: CARTEPRDRGNTGELFF. The chain is built from TRBV2 and TRBJ2-2, with TRBD1 identical over 10 bases. The germline V gene encodes CDR1 SNHLY and CDR2 FYNNEI. V shed 9 bases, J shed 2 bases, and the junction held 12 bases outside the gene matches. This CDR3 has 17 amino acids.

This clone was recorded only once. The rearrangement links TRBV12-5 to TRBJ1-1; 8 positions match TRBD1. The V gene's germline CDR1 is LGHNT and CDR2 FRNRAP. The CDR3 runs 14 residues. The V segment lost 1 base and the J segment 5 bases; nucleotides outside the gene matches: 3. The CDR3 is CASGLGGQGTEAFF. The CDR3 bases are TGTGCTAGTGGTTTGGGCGGACAGGGAACTGAAGCTTTCTTT.

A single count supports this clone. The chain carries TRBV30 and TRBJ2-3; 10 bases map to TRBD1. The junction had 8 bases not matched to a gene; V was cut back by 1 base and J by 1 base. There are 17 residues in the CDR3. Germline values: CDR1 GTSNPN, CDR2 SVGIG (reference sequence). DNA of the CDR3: TGTGCCTGGAGTGCCTGGCGCGGGACAGGGGGCACAGATACGCAGTATTTT. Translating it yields CAWSAWRGTGGTDTQYF.

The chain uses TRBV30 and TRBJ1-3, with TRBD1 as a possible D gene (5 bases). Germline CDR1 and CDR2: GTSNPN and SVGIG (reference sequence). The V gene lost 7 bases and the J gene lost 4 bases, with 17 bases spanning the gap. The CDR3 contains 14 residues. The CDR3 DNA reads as TGTGCCTACTCTCCAGGGAACTCCGGAAACACCATATATTTT. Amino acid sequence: CAYSPGNSGNTIYF.

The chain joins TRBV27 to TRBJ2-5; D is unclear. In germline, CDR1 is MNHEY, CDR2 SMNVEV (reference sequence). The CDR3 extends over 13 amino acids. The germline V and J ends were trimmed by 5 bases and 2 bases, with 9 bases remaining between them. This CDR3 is CASSRTLQETQYF. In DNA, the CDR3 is TGTGCCAGCAGTCGAACACTACAAGAGACCCAGTACTTC.

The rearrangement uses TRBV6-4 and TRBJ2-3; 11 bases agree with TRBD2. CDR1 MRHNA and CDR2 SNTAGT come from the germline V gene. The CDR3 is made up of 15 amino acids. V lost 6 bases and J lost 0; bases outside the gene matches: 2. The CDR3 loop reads CASRRLAGSTDTQYF. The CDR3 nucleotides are TGTGCCAGCAGGCGACTAGCGGGAAGCACAGATACGCAGTATTTT.

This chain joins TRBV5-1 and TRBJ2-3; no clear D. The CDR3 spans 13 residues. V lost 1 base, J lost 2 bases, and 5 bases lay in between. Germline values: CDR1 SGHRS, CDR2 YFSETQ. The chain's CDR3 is CASSLLPTDTQYF. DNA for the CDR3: TGCGCCAGCAGCTTGCTCCCCACAGATACGCAGTATTTT.

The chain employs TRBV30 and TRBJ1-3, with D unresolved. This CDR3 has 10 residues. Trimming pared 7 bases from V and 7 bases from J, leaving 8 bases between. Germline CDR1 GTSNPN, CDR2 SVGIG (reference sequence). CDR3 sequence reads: CASSENTIYF. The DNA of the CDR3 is TGTGCCTCCTCGGAGAACACCATATATTTT.